The 22 T cell receptor beta chains given below trace back to one sample, sequenced in a study of OX40 agonist ivuxolimab in advanced cancers. The protocol was immunoSEQ multiplex PCR, while the TCRdb copy is restricted to in-frame clones and leaves out a portion. The profile covers approximately 62,000 clones, with 80% to 95% appearing a single time and under 15% taken by the ten largest. The input for sequencing was CD4+ or CD8+ T cells sorted from blood, taken in a trial of the OX40 agonist ivuxolimab. Receptors were obtained from an adult with an advanced solid tumor such as melanoma, head and neck, liver or kidney cancer.

Only one count was recorded for this clone. The chain employs TRBV14 and TRBJ1-3; D gene unclear. CDR1 SGHDN and CDR2 FVKESK come from the germline V gene. Trimming left V 2 bases short and J 4 bases short, with 6 bases between. The CDR3 length is 13 residues. The CDR3 here is CASSQYGGNTIYF. The CDR3 coding sequence is TGTGCCAGCAGCCAATACGGGGGAAACACCATATATTTT. The complete variable domain, with remaining parts taken from reference TRBV14 and TRBJ1-3, reads EAGVTQFPSHSVIEKGQTVTLRCDPISGHDNLYWYRRVMGKEIKFLLHFVKESKQDESGMPNNRFLAERTGGTYSTLKVQPAELEDSGVYFCASSQYGGNTIYFGEGSWLTVV.

This chain joins TRBV6-5 and TRBJ2-6; D is unclear. The germline V gene encodes CDR1 MNHEY and CDR2 SVGAGI. The CDR3 sequence is 15 residues long. V was pared by 2 bases and J by 4 bases, with 9 bases between. This CDR3 reads CASSYEGLGANVLTF. The CDR3 DNA is TGTGCCAGCAGTTACGAAGGGCTAGGGGCCAACGTCCTGACTTTC.

V and J are TRBV7-2 and TRBJ2-3; 15 bases are shared with TRBD2. The CDR3 has 17 amino acids. Trimming cost V 6 bases and J 2 bases; bases outside gene matches: 6. Germline V CDR1 and CDR2: SGHTA, FQGNSA. The CDR3 here is CASSPGTSGGHTDTQYF. Written as DNA, the CDR3 is TGTGCCAGCAGTCCCGGGACTAGCGGGGGGCACACAGATACGCAGTATTTT. Based on the CDR3 plus reference TRBV7-2 and TRBJ2-3, the full variable domain is GAGVSQSPSNKVTEKGKDVELRCDPISGHTALYWYRQSLGQGLEFLIYFQGNSAPDKSGLPSDRFSAERTGGSVSTLTIQRTQQEDSAVYLCASSPGTSGGHTDTQYFGPGTRLTVL.

The chain couples TRBV7-8 to TRBJ2-3; D ambiguous. This CDR3 contains 15 residues. V was cut by 3 bases and J by 5 bases, with 15 bases left in between. CDR1 is SGHVS, CDR2 FQNEAQ, per germline. CDR3 coding DNA: TGTGCCAGCAGCTTTATTGGAGATCCACAAGATACGCAGTATTTT. This translates into CASSFIGDPQDTQYF.

V is TRBV5-1 and J is TRBJ2-1; 8 bases match TRBD2. Germline CDR1 and CDR2: SGHRS and YFSETQ. CDR3 size: 17 residues. The V segment lost 1 base and the J segment 8 bases; nucleotides outside the gene matches: 14. The CDR3 bases are TGCGCCAGCAGCTTGACCGTGGAAGCGGGAGCGGGCCATGAGCAGTTCTTC. Its protein is CASSLTVEAGAGHEQFF.

J is TRBJ1-5 and V is TRBV9, with a weak D call TRBD1 (6 bases). Per the germline V gene, CDR1 is SGDLS and CDR2 is YYNGEE. This CDR3 has 15 amino acids. Trimming removed 3 bases at V and 6 bases at J, with 16 bases between. The CDR3 loop reads CASSATGQVVQPQHF. The CDR3 DNA sequence: TGTGCCAGCAGCGCCACAGGGCAGGTTGTTCAGCCCCAGCATTTT.

The rearrangement links TRBV6-4 to TRBJ2-4; D not resolved. Trimming cost V 11 bases and J 9 bases, with 14 bases left between them. The CDR3 is 11 amino acids. CDR1 is MRHNA and CDR2 is SNTAGT in the germline V gene. CDR3 bases: TGTGCCCCGGCGGAAGCAATCATTCAGTACTTC. As protein: CAPAEAIIQYF.

In nucleotides, the CDR3 is TGTGCCAGCAGCCAAGGGTACGGGGAGCTGTTTTTT. The encoded protein is CASSQGYGELFF. V and J are TRBV14 and TRBJ2-2; D not resolved. The V gene's germline CDR1 is SGHDN and CDR2 FVKESK. Trimming cost V 1 base and J 7 bases, with 4 bases left between them. The CDR3 spans 12 residues.

This chain joins TRBV6-4 and TRBJ2-5; unclear D gene. V lost 7 bases to trimming and J lost 5 bases, with 11 bases between them. CDR3 size: 12 residues. Germline assignment: CDR1 MRHNA and CDR2 SNTAGT. The DNA for the CDR3 is TGTGCCAGCATATCCCTCTTTGAGACCCAGTACTTC. Residues: CASISLFETQYF.

The genes are TRBV6-1 and TRBJ2-7; D unresolved. This CDR3 is built from 14 residues. Germline V CDR1 and CDR2: MNHNS, SASEGT. V was pared by 2 bases and J by 4 bases, with 12 bases between. In nucleotides, the CDR3 is TGTGCCAGCAGTGAATCGGAAGGGCCTTACGAGCAGTACTTC. This encodes CASSESEGPYEQYF.

The chain recombines TRBV5-6 with TRBJ1-5; a weak D match, TRBD1 (5 bases). The CDR3 contains 13 residues. Trimming took 4 bases from V and 6 from J, leaving 11 bases between them. Germline values: CDR1 SGHDT, CDR2 YYEEEE. The CDR3 loop is CASSIGTGQPQHF. CDR3 sequence (DNA): TGTGCCAGCAGCATCGGGACTGGTCAGCCCCAGCATTTT.

The chain carries TRBV5-6 and TRBJ2-3, with D unresolved. The CDR3 covers 12 residues. Trimming took 2 bases from V and 1 from J, leaving 2 bases between them. Germline loops: CDR1 SGHDT, CDR2 YYEEEE. CDR3 nucleotide sequence: TGTGCCAGCAGCTTCGGCACAGATACGCAGTATTTT. Translation gives CASSFGTDTQYF.

The rearrangement links TRBV5-4 to TRBJ2-7; D is uncertain. This CDR3 is built from 14 residues. The germline gives CDR1 SGHNT, CDR2 YYREEE (reference sequence). The V end lost 2 bases, the J end lost 5 bases, and 14 bases lay between the germline ends. Here the CDR3 reads CASSLLTDPHEQYF. Here the CDR3 DNA reads TGTGCCAGCAGCTTATTAACAGACCCCCACGAGCAGTACTTC.

V gene TRBV5-4 combines with J gene TRBJ2-7; possible D gene TRBD2, 5 bases. Germline loops: CDR1 SGHNT, CDR2 YYREEE (reference sequence). Trimming removed 2 bases at V and 7 bases at J, with 10 bases between. The CDR3 runs 12 residues. The CDR3 DNA sequence: TGTGCCAGCAGCTTCACCCCGGGGGAGCAGTACTTC. It translates to CASSFTPGEQYF. Full variable domain (outside the CDR3, taken from reference TRBV5-4 and TRBJ2-7): ETGVTQSPTHLIKTRGQQVTLRCSSQSGHNTVSWYQQALGQGPQFIFQYYREEENGRGNFPPRFSGLQFPNYSSELNVNALELDDSALYLCASSFTPGEQYFGPGTRLTVT.

Here the CDR3 DNA reads TGTGCCAGCAGCCACCAGGGGGCAGCTGAAGCTTTCTTT. It is translated as CASSHQGAAEAFF. The V call is TRBV5-6, the J call TRBJ1-1; 8 nucleotides align to TRBD1. V was clipped by 4 bases and J by 6 bases; unmatched bases: 5. CDR1 is SGHDT and CDR2 is YYEEEE in the germline V gene. The CDR3 covers 13 residues.

The CDR3 bases are TGTGCCAGCAGCTTGGCCGGACGCACCTACGAGCAGTACTTC. Translating it yields CASSLAGRTYEQYF. This chain links TRBV5-6 with TRBJ2-7, with unresolved D. This CDR3 spans 14 amino acids. Germline CDR1 SGHDT, CDR2 YYEEEE. Trimming removed 0 bases at V and 2 bases at J, with 9 bases between.

This clone was found once. The chain links TRBV7-3 to TRBJ2-7; possibly TRBD1 or TRBD2 for D (5 bases each). The CDR3 is 15 residues long. CDR1 is SGHTA, CDR2 FQGTGA, per germline. V was trimmed by 6 bases and J by 1 base, leaving 16 bases between them. The CDR3 bases are TGTGCCAGCAGTTATTCCGGGGACGGGTCCTACGAGCAGTACTTC. Its protein product is CASSYSGDGSYEQYF.

The rearrangement uses TRBV5-1 and TRBJ2-3; D is uncertain. The CDR3 extends over 15 amino acids. Germline lookup yields CDR1 SGHRS and CDR2 YFSETQ. Trimming cost V 0 bases and J 0 bases, with 8 bases left between them. This chain's CDR3 is CASSLGVASTDTQYF. CDR3 coding DNA: TGCGCCAGCAGCTTGGGGGTGGCCAGCACAGATACGCAGTATTTT.

CDR3 in amino acids: CASSGGGSGANVLTF. The CDR3 DNA reads TGTGCCAGCAGCGGAGGAGGCTCTGGGGCCAACGTCCTGACTTTC. The chain employs TRBV9 and TRBJ2-6; D may be TRBD2 (5 bases). The CDR3 is 15 residues long. The germline V gene has CDR1 SGDLS and CDR2 YYNGEE. V was cut by 3 bases and J by 0 bases, with 7 bases left in between.

This chain joins TRBV9 and TRBJ2-7; weak D call: TRBD2 (5 bases). CDR1 is SGDLS and CDR2 is YYNGEE in the germline V gene. This CDR3 has 14 residues. Trimming removed 0 bases from V and 1 base from J, with 8 bases in between. As DNA, the CDR3 is TGTGCCAGCAGCGTAGAAGAGGGTTCCTACGAGCAGTACTTC. This gives the protein CASSVEEGSYEQYF.

The chain is built from TRBV4-1 and TRBJ1-1; no clear D gene. CDR3 length: 13 amino acids. The germline CDR1 and CDR2 sequences are MGHRA and YSYEKL. V dropped 0 bases and J dropped 8 bases, with 10 bases sitting between them. CDR3 loop: CASSQDLIREAFF. In DNA form, the CDR3 reads TGCGCCAGCAGCCAAGATCTTATCCGGGAAGCTTTCTTT.

The J gene is TRBJ1-2, the V gene TRBV19, with 8 nucleotides matching TRBD1. Germline CDR1 reads LNHDA; CDR2 reads SQIVND (reference sequence). There are 15 residues in the CDR3. Losses at the gene ends were 3 bases for V and 4 bases for J; bases not matched to a gene: 7. The CDR3 region has the DNA TGTGCCAGTAGTATCGACCCGGGACAGGCCTATGGCTACACCTTC. Residues: CASSIDPGQAYGYTF. Together with reference TRBV19 and TRBJ1-2, the CDR3 gives the full variable domain: DGGITQSPKYLFRKEGQNVTLSCEQNLNHDAMYWYRQDPGQGLRLIYYSQIVNDFQKGDIAEGYSVSREKKESFPLTVTSAQKNPTAFYLCASSIDPGQAYGYTFGSGTRLTVV.